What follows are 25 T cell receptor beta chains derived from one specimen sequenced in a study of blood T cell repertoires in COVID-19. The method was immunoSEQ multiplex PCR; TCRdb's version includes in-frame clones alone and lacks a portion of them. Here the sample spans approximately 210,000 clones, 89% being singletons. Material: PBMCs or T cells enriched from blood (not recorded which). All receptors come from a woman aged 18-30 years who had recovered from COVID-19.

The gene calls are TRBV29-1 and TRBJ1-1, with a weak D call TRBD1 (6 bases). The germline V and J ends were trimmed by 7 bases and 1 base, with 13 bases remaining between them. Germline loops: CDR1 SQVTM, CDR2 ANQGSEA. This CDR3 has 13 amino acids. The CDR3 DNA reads TGCAGCGGTGGGGGGGCCCGGAACACTGAAGCTTTCTTT. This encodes CSGGGARNTEAFF.

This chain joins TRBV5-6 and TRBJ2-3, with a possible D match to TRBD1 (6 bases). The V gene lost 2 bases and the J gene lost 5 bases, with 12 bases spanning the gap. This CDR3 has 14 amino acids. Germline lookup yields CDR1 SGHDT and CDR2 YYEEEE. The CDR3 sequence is CASSLSTGLDTQYF. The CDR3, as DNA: TGTGCCAGCAGCTTATCTACAGGGTTAGATACGCAGTATTTT.

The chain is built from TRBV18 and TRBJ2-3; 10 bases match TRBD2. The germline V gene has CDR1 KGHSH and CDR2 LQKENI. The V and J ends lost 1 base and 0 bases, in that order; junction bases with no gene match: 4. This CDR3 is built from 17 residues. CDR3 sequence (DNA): TGTGCCAGCTCACCACTGGCTAGCGGGGGCAGCACAGATACGCAGTATTTT. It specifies CASSPLASGGSTDTQYF.

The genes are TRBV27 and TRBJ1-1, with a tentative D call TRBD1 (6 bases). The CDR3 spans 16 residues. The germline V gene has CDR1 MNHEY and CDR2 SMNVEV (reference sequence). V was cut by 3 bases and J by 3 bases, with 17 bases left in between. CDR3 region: CASSFGYGGLDTEAFF. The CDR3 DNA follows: TGTGCCAGCAGTTTTGGATACGGGGGGCTCGACACTGAAGCTTTCTTT.

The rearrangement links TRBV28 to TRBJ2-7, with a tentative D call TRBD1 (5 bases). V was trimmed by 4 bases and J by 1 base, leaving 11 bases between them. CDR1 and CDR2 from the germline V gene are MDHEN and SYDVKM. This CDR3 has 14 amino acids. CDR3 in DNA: TGTGCCAGCAGTTCCCTAGGGGTATCCTACGAGCAGTACTTC. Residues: CASSSLGVSYEQYF.

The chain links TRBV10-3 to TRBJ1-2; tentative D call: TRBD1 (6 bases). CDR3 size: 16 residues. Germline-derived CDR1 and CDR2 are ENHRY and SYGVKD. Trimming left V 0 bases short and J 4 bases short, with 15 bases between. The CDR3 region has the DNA TGTGCCATCAGTGAGTCGGGCGGGGGGCGAGTCTATGGCTACACCTTC. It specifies CAISESGGGRVYGYTF.

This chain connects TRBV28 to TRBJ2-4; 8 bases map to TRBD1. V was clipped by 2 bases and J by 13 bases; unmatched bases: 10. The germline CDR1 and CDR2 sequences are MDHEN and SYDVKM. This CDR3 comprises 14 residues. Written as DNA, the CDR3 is TGTGCCAGCAGTTTAGGAGGGGCAGGGGGCCTGCAGTACTTC. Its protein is CASSLGGAGGLQYF.

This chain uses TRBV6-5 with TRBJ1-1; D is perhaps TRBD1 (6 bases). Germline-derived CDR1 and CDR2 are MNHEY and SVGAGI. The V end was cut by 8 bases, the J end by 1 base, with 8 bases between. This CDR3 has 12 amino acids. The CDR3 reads CASLQGNTEAFF. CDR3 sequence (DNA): TGTGCCAGCCTACAGGGGAACACTGAAGCTTTCTTT.

In DNA form, the CDR3 reads TGTGCCAGCAGCTTTCCCGGACAGGGGTATAATTCACCCCTCCACTTT. Protein sequence: CASSFPGQGYNSPLHF. This rearrangement joins TRBV5-5 to TRBJ1-6; 9 bases match TRBD1. Unmatched junction bases numbered 4, after V lost 2 bases and J lost 4 bases. The germline CDR1 and CDR2 sequences are SGHKS and YYEKEE (reference sequence). This CDR3 comprises 16 residues. The full variable domain, completed using reference TRBV5-5 and TRBJ1-6, is DAGVTQSPTHLIKTRGQQVTLRCSPISGHKSVSWYQQVLGQGPQFIFQYYEKEERGRGNFPDRFSARQFPNYSSELNVNALLLGDSALYLCASSFPGQGYNSPLHFGNGTRLTVT.

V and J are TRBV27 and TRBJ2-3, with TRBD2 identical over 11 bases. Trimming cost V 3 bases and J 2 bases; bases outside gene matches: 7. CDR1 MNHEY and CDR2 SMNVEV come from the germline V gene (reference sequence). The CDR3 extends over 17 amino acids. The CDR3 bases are TGTGCCAGCAGTTTTATACTAGCGGGGGCCCTCACAGATACGCAGTATTTT. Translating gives CASSFILAGALTDTQYF.

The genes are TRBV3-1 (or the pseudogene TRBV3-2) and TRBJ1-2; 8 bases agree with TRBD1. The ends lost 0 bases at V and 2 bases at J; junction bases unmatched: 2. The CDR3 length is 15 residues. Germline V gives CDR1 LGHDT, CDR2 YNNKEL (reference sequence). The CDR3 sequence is CASSQDRGRNYGYTF. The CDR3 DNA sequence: TGTGCCAGCAGCCAAGACAGGGGGCGAAACTATGGCTACACCTTC.

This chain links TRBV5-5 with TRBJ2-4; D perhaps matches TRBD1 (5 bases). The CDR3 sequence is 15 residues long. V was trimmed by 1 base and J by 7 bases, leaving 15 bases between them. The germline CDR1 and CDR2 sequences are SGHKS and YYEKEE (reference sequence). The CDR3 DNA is TGTGCCAGCAGCTTGCAGGGCCAGGTTGGGAACATTCAGTACTTC. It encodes CASSLQGQVGNIQYF.

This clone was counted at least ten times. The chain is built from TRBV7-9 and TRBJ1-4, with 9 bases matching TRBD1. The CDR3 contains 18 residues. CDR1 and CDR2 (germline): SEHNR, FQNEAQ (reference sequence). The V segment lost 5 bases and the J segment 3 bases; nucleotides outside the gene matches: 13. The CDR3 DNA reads TGTGCCAGCAGCCGGGGACAGGGAGGGAGTTCTCCTAATGAAAAACTGTTTTTT. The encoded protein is CASSRGQGGSSPNEKLFF.

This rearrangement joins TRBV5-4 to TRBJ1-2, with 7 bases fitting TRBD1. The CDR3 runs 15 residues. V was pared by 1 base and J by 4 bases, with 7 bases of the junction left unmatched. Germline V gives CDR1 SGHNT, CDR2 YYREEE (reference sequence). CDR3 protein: CASSLRLGTAYGYTF. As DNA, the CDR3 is TGTGCCAGCAGCTTGCGTTTGGGGACAGCCTATGGCTACACCTTC.

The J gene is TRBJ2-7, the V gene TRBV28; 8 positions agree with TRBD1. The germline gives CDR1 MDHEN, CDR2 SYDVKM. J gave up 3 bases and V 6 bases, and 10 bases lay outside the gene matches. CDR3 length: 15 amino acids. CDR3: CASSPDRGHLYEQYF. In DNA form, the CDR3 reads TGTGCCAGCAGCCCAGACAGGGGACATCTCTACGAGCAGTACTTC.

CDR3 in amino acids: CASSSSSGGVPYEQYF. The CDR3 DNA is TGTGCCAGCAGTTCATCTAGCGGGGGGGTACCCTACGAGCAGTACTTC. J is TRBJ2-7 and V is TRBV28, with TRBD2 identical over 12 bases. The CDR3 consists of 16 residues. In germline, CDR1 is MDHEN, CDR2 SYDVKM. Trimming at V came to 4 bases and at J to 2 bases, leaving 6 bases not matched to a gene.

The CDR3 spells CASSSGVRGPNEQFF. CDR3 DNA sequence: TGTGCCAGCTCGTCCGGGGTCAGGGGGCCGAATGAGCAGTTCTTC. The chain links TRBV18 to TRBJ2-1; 8 bases line up with TRBD1. Germline V gene sequence: CDR1 KGHSH, CDR2 LQKENI. Trimming at V came to 6 bases and at J to 7 bases, leaving 11 bases not matched to a gene. This CDR3 spans 15 amino acids.

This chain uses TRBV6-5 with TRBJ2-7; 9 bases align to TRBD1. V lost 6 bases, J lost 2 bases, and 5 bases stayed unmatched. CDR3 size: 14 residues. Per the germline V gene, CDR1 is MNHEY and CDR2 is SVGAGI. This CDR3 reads CASRGTGQTYEQYF. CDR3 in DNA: TGTGCCAGCAGAGGGACAGGGCAAACCTACGAGCAGTACTTC.

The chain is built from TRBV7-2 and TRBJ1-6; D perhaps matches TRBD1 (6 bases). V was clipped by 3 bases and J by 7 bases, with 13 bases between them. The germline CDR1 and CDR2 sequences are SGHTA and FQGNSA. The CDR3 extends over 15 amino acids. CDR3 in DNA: TGTGCCAGCAGCTTCCCGGGGGGGCTAAATTCACCCCTCCACTTT. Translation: CASSFPGGLNSPLHF.

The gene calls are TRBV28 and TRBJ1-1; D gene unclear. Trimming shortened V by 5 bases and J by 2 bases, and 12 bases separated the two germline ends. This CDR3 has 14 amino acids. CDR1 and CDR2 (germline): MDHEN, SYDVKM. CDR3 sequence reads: CASSPPPRNTEAFF. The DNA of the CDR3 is TGTGCCAGCAGTCCCCCGCCCAGAAACACTGAAGCTTTCTTT.

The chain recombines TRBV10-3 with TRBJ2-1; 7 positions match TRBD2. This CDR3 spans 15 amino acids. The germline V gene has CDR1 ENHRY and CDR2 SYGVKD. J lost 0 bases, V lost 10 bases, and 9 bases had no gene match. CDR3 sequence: CATHGGGGSYNEQFF. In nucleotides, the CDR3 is TGTGCCACACACGGAGGCGGGGGCTCCTACAATGAGCAGTTCTTC.

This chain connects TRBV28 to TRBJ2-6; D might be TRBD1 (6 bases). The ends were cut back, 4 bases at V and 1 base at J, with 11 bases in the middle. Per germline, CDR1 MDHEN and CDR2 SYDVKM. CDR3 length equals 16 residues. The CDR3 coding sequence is TGTGCCAGCAGTTCCGGACAGCTTTCTGGGGCCAACGTCCTGACTTTC. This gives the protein CASSSGQLSGANVLTF.

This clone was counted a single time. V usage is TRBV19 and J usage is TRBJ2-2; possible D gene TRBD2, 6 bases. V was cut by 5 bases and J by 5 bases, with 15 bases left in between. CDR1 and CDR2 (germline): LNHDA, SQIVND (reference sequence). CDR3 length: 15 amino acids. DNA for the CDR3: TGTGCCAGTAGTGGCGGGACTGCGGTAACCGGGGAGCTGTTTTTT. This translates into CASSGGTAVTGELFF.

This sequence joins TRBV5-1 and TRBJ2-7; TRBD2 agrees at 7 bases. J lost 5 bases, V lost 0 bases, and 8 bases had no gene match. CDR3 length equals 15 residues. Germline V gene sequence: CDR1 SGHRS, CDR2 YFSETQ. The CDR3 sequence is CASSLVGEGTNEQYF. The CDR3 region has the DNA TGCGCCAGCAGCTTGGTTGGGGAGGGAACAAACGAGCAGTACTTC. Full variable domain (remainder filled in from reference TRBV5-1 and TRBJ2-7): KAGVTQTPRYLIKTRGQQVTLSCSPISGHRSVSWYQQTPGQGLQFLFEYFSETQRNKGNFPGRFSGRQFSNSRSEMNVSTLELGDSALYLCASSLVGEGTNEQYFGPGTRLTVT.

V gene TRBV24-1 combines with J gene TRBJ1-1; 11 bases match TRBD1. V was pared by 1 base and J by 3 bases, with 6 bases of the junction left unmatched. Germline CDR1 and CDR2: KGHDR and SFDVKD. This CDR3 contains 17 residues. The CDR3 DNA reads TGTGCCACCAGTGATTTTACTCAGGACAGGGGGCACACTGAAGCTTTCTTT. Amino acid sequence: CATSDFTQDRGHTEAFF.